The 10 T cell receptor beta chains below were found in one sample sequenced in a study of yellow fever vaccine responses in identical twins. Using its own MiXCR run on the RT-PCR reads, TCRdb lists one record per CDR3 protein. The sample includes 2,000 to 2,500 distinct CDR3 sequences, roughly four fifths of them seen just once. This specimen was T cells from blood (PBMCs), unsorted or a sorted subset (not recorded which), taken before or after yellow fever vaccination (not recorded which). The receptors derive from a female donor who received the yellow fever vaccine.

This rearrangement joins TRBV19 to TRBJ2-7, with D unclear. The CDR3 is made up of 16 amino acids. Looked up from germline, CDR1 is LNHDA and CDR2 is SQIVND (reference sequence). Trimming removed 2 bases at V and 5 bases at J, with 19 bases between. CDR3 sequence: CASSISISSLVDEQYV. In DNA form, the CDR3 reads TGTGCCAGTAGTATATCGATCTCTTCCCTGGTCGACGAGCAGTACGTC.

The J gene is TRBJ2-6, the V gene TRBV25-1, with D uncertain. CDR3 length: 15 residues. Between the trimmed V and J ends, which lost 4 bases and 0 bases, there was a span of 7 bases. Germline CDR1 MGHDK, CDR2 SYGVNS. CDR3 loop: CASSVGISGANVLTF. The CDR3 DNA is TGTGCCAGCAGTGTTGGAATCTCTGGGGCCAACGTCCTGACTTTC.

This sequence joins TRBV20-1 and TRBJ2-1, with D possibly matching TRBD1 (6 bases). CDR3 length equals 14 residues. CDR1 and CDR2 from the germline V gene are DFQATT and SNEGSKA (reference sequence). V was trimmed by 1 base and J by 1 base, leaving 8 bases between them. The CDR3 DNA follows: TGCAGTGCTAGAGGCACAGGGTCCTACAATGAGCAGTTCTTC. It codes for CSARGTGSYNEQFF.

CDR3 bases: TGTGCCAGCAGCTTTGAAGGGGTTTACGAGCAGTACTTC. Translated, it gives CASSFEGVYEQYF. The chain carries TRBV5-6 and TRBJ2-7; D may be TRBD1 (5 bases). Germline lookup yields CDR1 SGHDT and CDR2 YYEEEE. With 2 bases removed from V and 4 bases from J, the gap between germline ends came to 10 bases. The CDR3 is 13 residues long.

This clonotype was observed once. J is TRBJ2-4 and V is TRBV29-1; 9 bases agree with TRBD1. The trim removed 5 bases at V and 0 bases at J, leaving 5 bases unmatched. Germline CDR1 SQVTM, CDR2 ANQGSEA. This CDR3 is 15 amino acids long. The CDR3 loop is CSVRSQGAAKNIQYF. The CDR3 coding sequence is TGCAGCGTTCGGTCACAGGGGGCAGCCAAAAACATTCAGTACTTC.

This rearrangement joins TRBV11-3 to TRBJ2-3; D possibly corresponds to TRBD2 (5 bases). This CDR3 is built from 14 residues. Germline values: CDR1 SGHNT, CDR2 YENEEA. V lost 5 bases and J 0 bases, leaving 9 bases between the germline ends. Written as DNA, the CDR3 is TGTGCCAGCAGCCCTAGCCGAAGCACAGATACGCAGTATTTT. Amino acids: CASSPSRSTDTQYF.

This rearrangement joins TRBV20-1 to TRBJ2-5; D ambiguous. Germline lookup yields CDR1 DFQATT and CDR2 SNEGSKA (reference sequence). Trimming removed 0 bases at V and 5 bases at J, with 13 bases between. This CDR3 has 14 amino acids. CDR3 sequence: CSARDGSRAETQYF. Written as DNA, the CDR3 is TGCAGTGCTAGAGATGGCTCTAGGGCGGAGACCCAGTACTTC.

The V gene is TRBV20-1, the J gene TRBJ2-2, with D possibly TRBD1 on 6 matching bases. This CDR3 is 12 amino acids long. Trimming cost V 6 bases and J 2 bases, with 7 bases left between them. CDR1 is DFQATT and CDR2 is SNEGSKA in the germline V gene (reference sequence). The CDR3: CSAGQNTGELFF. The CDR3 region has the DNA TGCAGTGCGGGACAAAACACCGGGGAGCTGTTTTTT.

V is TRBV11-1 and J is TRBJ2-3; D is possibly TRBD1 (5 bases). Deletions cut 7 bases from V and 0 bases from J, with 11 bases between. Germline V gives CDR1 SGHAT, CDR2 FQDESV (reference sequence). The CDR3 length is 14 residues. The CDR3 reads CASTWTQSTDTQYF. In nucleotides, the CDR3 is TGTGCCAGCACATGGACACAAAGCACAGATACGCAGTATTTT.

This clonotype was counted only a few times. V and J are TRBV11-1 and TRBJ2-1; no firm D call. In germline, CDR1 is SGHAT, CDR2 FQDESV (reference sequence). This CDR3 has 14 residues. V was trimmed by 3 bases and J by 1 base, leaving 7 bases between them. The CDR3 loop reads CASSFRPSYNEQFF. The CDR3 DNA follows: TGTGCCAGCAGCTTTCGCCCATCCTACAATGAGCAGTTCTTC.